The 29 T cell receptor beta chains below were found in one sample sequenced in a study of CD8+CD57+ T cells in acquired aplastic anemia. By flow cytometry, patients selected for sequencing had shown an expansion of CD8+CD57+ cells. Profiling that covered TCR beta VDJ and CDR3 relied on genomic DNA as its template. From the reads, TCRdb called clonotypes with MiXCR, one entry per CDR3 protein. The sample contains around 250,000 distinct CDR3 sequences, roughly 80% of which appear only once. The sequencing input was sorted CD4+, CD8+, or CD8+CD57+ T cells (not recorded which) from PBMCs. Every receptor here comes from a human donor with aplastic anemia.

With respect to this clonotype: The missing conserved phenylalanine or tryptophan at the end of this CDR3 makes a read error likely. The genes are TRBV7-9 and TRBJ2-3; TRBD2 matches 8 bases. Germline V gene lookup returns CDR1 SEHNR and CDR2 FQNEAQ (reference sequence). V shed 3 bases and J 9 bases; nucleotides not matched to a gene: 8. The CDR3 sequence is 14 residues long. As DNA, the CDR3 is TGTGCCAGCAGCTTTGCGGGAGGTCCGGAGACGCAGTATCAG. Translation gives CASSFAGGPETQYQ.

In the case of this clonotype: A read error is likely, as this CDR3 ends without the conserved phenylalanine or tryptophan. The DNA is omitted, as the CDR3 cannot be located on it reliably, and the CDR3 follows TCRdb's listing. The rearrangement joins TRBV2 to TRBJ1-2. Germline V CDR1 and CDR2: SNHLY, FYNNEI. The CDR3 contains 15 residues when both ends are counted. The CDR3 region is CASSDGGMYEQGYSP.

Points on this clonotype: Likely a read error: the CDR3 ends without its conserved phenylalanine or tryptophan. The DNA is omitted, as the CDR3 cannot be located on it reliably, and the CDR3 follows TCRdb's listing. This chain joins TRBV7-9 and TRBJ2-3. CDR1 SEHNR and CDR2 FQNEAQ come from the germline V gene (reference sequence). The CDR3 comprises 13 residues, both ends counted. CDR3 residues: CASSYGSRDTRYV.

Worth noting for this clonotype: The junction shows a germline mismatch at one end, possibly a read error. The rearrangement links TRBV19 to TRBJ2-1, with D possibly TRBD2 on 5 matching bases. CDR3 length: 15 residues. Germline CDR1 and CDR2: LNHDA and SQIVND (reference sequence). CDR3 in amino acids: CASSISWGAYQQQFF. Here the CDR3 DNA reads TGTGCCAGTAGTATTTCTTGGGGAGCCTACCAGCAGCAGTTCTTT.

The V and J genes are TRBV7-8 and TRBJ2-5, with D maybe TRBD2 (7 bases). The CDR3 is made up of 14 amino acids. Germline V lookup: CDR1 SGHVS, CDR2 FQNEAQ. Trimming took off 6 bases at V and 5 bases at J, with 16 bases between the two ends. The CDR3 DNA reads TGTGCCAGCAGTTTAACCGGGGGGCGGGAGACCCAGTACTTC. This codes for CASSLTGGRETQYF.

The chain links TRBV19 to TRBJ2-7; D possibly matches TRBD1 or TRBD2 (5 bases each). Germline V gene lookup returns CDR1 LNHDA and CDR2 SQIVND (reference sequence). The V and J ends lost 3 bases and 6 bases respectively, with 15 bases between them. This CDR3 contains 14 residues. The CDR3 here is CASSISSGSPEQYF. The CDR3 DNA reads as TGTGCCAGTAGTATCTCATCAGGGAGTCCCGAGCAGTACTTC.

The gene calls are TRBV20-1 and TRBJ1-2; D is undetermined. The CDR3 contains 14 residues. Germline CDR1 is DFQATT and CDR2 is SNEGSKA (reference sequence). Trimming pared 0 bases from V and 2 bases from J, leaving 10 bases between. The CDR3 nucleotides read TGCAGTGCTAGAGATCCAGACGGGAACTATGGCTACACCTTC. Protein product: CSARDPDGNYGYTF.

To note about this clonotype: The conserved closing phenylalanine or tryptophan is absent in this CDR3, likely reflecting a read error. The limits of the CDR3 on the DNA are not certain, so only TCRdb's listed CDR3 is given. The CDR3 loop reads CASSLAGSYGAIV. J is TRBJ2-1 and V is TRBV7-9; TRBD1, the table's D call, was not compared with the DNA. The CDR3 spans 13 amino acids, including both terminal residues. Germline CDR1 reads SEHNR; CDR2 reads FQNEAQ (reference sequence).

The chain links TRBV7-2 to TRBJ1-1, with D tentatively TRBD1 (6 bases). Germline lookup yields CDR1 SGHTA and CDR2 FQGNSA. The CDR3 spans 15 residues. The germline V and J ends were trimmed by 4 bases and 14 bases, with 26 bases remaining between them. The CDR3 is CASSWDVTGNTGYFF. The CDR3 DNA sequence: TGTGCCAGCAGCTGGGATGTAACAGGGAACACTGGCTACTTCTTT.

About this clonotype itself: At one end the junction does not follow the germline gene, possibly because of a read error. V gene TRBV2 combines with J gene TRBJ2-6, with D perhaps matching TRBD2 (6 bases). The CDR3 is 17 residues long. Germline CDR1 reads SNHLY; CDR2 reads FYNNEI. Written as DNA, the CDR3 is TGTGCCAGCACTCTAGCGAGGTTCCCCTATGGGGCGATCGTCCTGCCTTTC. Protein product: CASTLARFPYGAIVLPF.

This clonotype was counted a few times. The V call is TRBV7-2, the J call TRBJ1-1; D possibly corresponds to TRBD1 (5 bases). The CDR3 length is 13 residues. V lost 3 bases to trimming and J lost 1 base, with 6 bases between them. CDR1 and CDR2 from the germline V gene are SGHTA and FQGNSA. The CDR3 bases are TGTGCCAGCAGCTTTCAGGGGAACACTGAAGCTTTCTTT. This codes for CASSFQGNTEAFF.

The chain couples TRBV7-9 to TRBJ2-7, with TRBD2 matching over 7 bases. The CDR3 sequence is 14 residues long. The V gene's germline CDR1 is SEHNR and CDR2 FQNEAQ (reference sequence). The CDR3 DNA is TGTGCCAGCAGCTTTCAAAGAAGCGGCGGGAGCGATGAGGTC. Encoded protein: CASSFQRSGGSDEV.

The chain recombines TRBV19 with TRBJ2-1; D is ambiguous. Germline assignment: CDR1 LNHDA and CDR2 SQIVND (reference sequence). V was clipped by 6 bases and J by 0 bases, with 12 bases between them. CDR3 length equals 15 residues. This CDR3 reads CASRSMGSSYNEQFF. The CDR3 DNA follows: TGTGCCAGTAGGTCGATGGGAAGCTCCTACAATGAGCAGTTCTTC.

The genes are TRBV7-3 and TRBJ2-1; 7 bases are a match to TRBD1. Germline lookup yields CDR1 SGHTA and CDR2 FQGTGA. The CDR3 consists of 16 residues. With V trimmed by 5 bases and J by 13 bases, 20 bases remained unmatched. This CDR3 is CASSEGGVDGTEYQFF. CDR3 bases: TGTGCCAGCAGCGAAGGGGGCGTAGACGGTACGGAGTATCAGTTCTTC.

J is TRBJ2-5 and V is TRBV7-9; D is perhaps TRBD1 or TRBD2 (5 bases each). This CDR3 is built from 14 residues. Trimming removed 11 bases at V and 7 bases at J, with 23 bases between. Per germline, CDR1 SEHNR and CDR2 FQNEAQ (reference sequence). The chain's CDR3 is CACEEGTDRGTQYF. In DNA, the CDR3 is TGTGCCTGCGAGGAAGGGACGGACCGAGGGACCCAGTACTTC.

As to this clonotype: Relative to the germline gene, one junction end is altered; a read error may explain this. V and J are TRBV2 and TRBJ1-5; D possibly corresponds to TRBD1 (6 bases). The germline CDR1 and CDR2 sequences are SNHLY and FYNNEI. This CDR3 contains 13 residues. DNA for the CDR3: TGCGCCAGCAGTCCTACAGGGACTCACACTCAGCATTTT. Protein product: CASSPTGTHTQHF.

Judged by abundance, this clonotype is medium-sized. The V and J genes are TRBV4-2 and TRBJ2-7; 9 nucleotides line up with TRBD2. Germline loops: CDR1 LGHNA, CDR2 YNFKEQ. After removal of 0 bases from V and 2 bases from J, the junction contained 8 bases not matched to a gene. This CDR3 comprises 17 residues. The CDR3 DNA sequence: TGTGCCAGCAGCCAAGAACCAAAGACTAGCGGAGCCTACGAGCAGTACTTC. Amino acids: CASSQEPKTSGAYEQYF.

Notes on this clonotype: Since no conserved phenylalanine or tryptophan closes the CDR3, a read error is the likely cause. The limits of the CDR3 on the DNA are not certain, so only TCRdb's listed CDR3 is given. This chain links TRBV7-8 with TRBJ1-2. The CDR3 contains 12 residues when both ends are counted. CDR1 is SGHVS, CDR2 FQNEAQ, per germline. CDR3 region: CASSSAVGPYTQ.

This clonotype showed up just a few times. The chain uses TRBV15 and TRBJ2-7; TRBD1 aligns across 9 bases. V shed 1 base, J shed 1 base, and the junction held 5 bases outside the gene matches. CDR1 is LNHNV, CDR2 YYDKDF, per germline (reference sequence). The CDR3 length is 16 residues. The CDR3 here is CATSRVLGTGSYEQYV. Written as DNA, the CDR3 is TGTGCCACCAGCAGAGTATTGGGGACAGGGTCCTACGAGCAGTACGTC.

The chain has TRBV2 and TRBJ2-5; TRBD2 matches at 7 bases. This CDR3 spans 15 amino acids. With 5 bases clipped from V and 6 bases from J, the junction kept 12 bases outside the gene matches. The germline V gene encodes CDR1 SNHLY and CDR2 FYNNEI. CDR3 in DNA: TGTGCCAGCAGTTCTAGCGGCACTTGGGCGCAGACCCAGTACTTC. Translation: CASSSSGTWAQTQYF.

This sequence joins TRBV5-1 and TRBJ1-2; 7 positions agree with TRBD1. This CDR3 is built from 16 residues. In germline, CDR1 is SGHRS, CDR2 YFSETQ. V gave up 1 base and J gave up 4 bases; unmatched junction bases: 10. The CDR3 protein is CASSLSLGGQSYGYTF. The CDR3 DNA follows: TGCGCCAGCAGCTTGTCATTAGGGGGACAGTCCTATGGCTACACCTTC.

This chain connects TRBV24-1 to TRBJ2-1, with 8 bases aligning to TRBD2. Germline V gives CDR1 KGHDR, CDR2 SFDVKD. The J segment lost 10 bases and the V segment lost 1 base, leaving 8 bases of the junction unmatched. This CDR3 is 15 amino acids long. CDR3: CATSDLAGDTGEQFF. The CDR3 region has the DNA TGTGCCACCAGTGATTTAGCGGGAGACACCGGGGAGCAGTTCTTC.

This clonotype was seen once. This sequence joins TRBV10-2 and TRBJ1-1; D is perhaps TRBD1 (5 bases). V gave up 6 bases and J gave up 0 bases, with 23 bases separating them. This CDR3 is 18 amino acids long. Germline-derived CDR1 and CDR2 are WSHSY and SAAADI. CDR3 coding DNA: TGCGCCAGCAGCGAAAAAATACAAAGGGGAACTATGAACACTGAAGCTTTCTTT. Its protein product is CASSEKIQRGTMNTEAFF.

V and J are TRBV7-4 and TRBJ2-3, with TRBD2 identical over 12 bases. J was trimmed by 4 bases and V by 5 bases; bases with no gene match: 7. The CDR3 has 16 amino acids. Germline V gene sequence: CDR1 SGHVT, CDR2 SQSDAQ. CDR3 region: CASSPPGLAGSDTQYF. CDR3 bases: TGTGCCAGCAGCCCCCCGGGACTAGCGGGTTCAGATACGCAGTATTTT.

On this clonotype: At one end, the junction sequence differs from germline, possibly due to a read error. The genes are TRBV7-3 and TRBJ1-5; no clear D. The germline V gene encodes CDR1 SGHTA and CDR2 FQGTGA. CDR3 length: 14 amino acids. The CDR3 is CASSLAGRRHEQYF. DNA of the CDR3: TGTGCCAGCAGCTTAGCGGGCAGGCGGCACGAGCAGTACTTT. The complete variable domain, with remaining parts taken from reference TRBV7-3 and TRBJ1-5, reads GAGVSQTPSNKVTEKGKYVELRCDPISGHTALYWYRQSLGQGPEFLIYFQGTGAADDSGLPNDRFFAVRPEGSVSTLKIQRTERGDSAVYLCASSLAGRRHEQYFGDGTRLSIL.

Worth noting for this clonotype: The CDR3 does not end in the conserved phenylalanine or tryptophan, so this is likely a read error. The limits of the CDR3 on the DNA are not certain, so only TCRdb's listed CDR3 is given. This chain's CDR3 is CASSNGQGDQETQ. The chain uses TRBV7-2 and TRBJ2-3; no check of the table's D call, TRBD1, against the DNA was made. Ends included, the CDR3 has 13 residues. The germline V gene encodes CDR1 SGHTA and CDR2 FQGNSA.

On this clonotype itself: Because it lacks the conserved phenylalanine or tryptophan at the end, this CDR3 is likely a read error. The DNA is omitted, as the CDR3 cannot be located on it reliably, and the CDR3 follows TCRdb's listing. J is TRBJ2-3 and V is TRBV15. 12 amino acids form the CDR3, both terminal residues included. Germline values: CDR1 LNHNV, CDR2 YYDKDF (reference sequence). CDR3 amino acids: CATSSGSEQETQ.

This chain connects TRBV7-2 to TRBJ2-7; D remains ambiguous. The V end was cut by 5 bases, the J end by 7 bases, with 21 bases between. Looked up from germline, CDR1 is SGHTA and CDR2 is FQGNSA. The CDR3 contains 15 residues. The CDR3 reads CASSPRRTQSYEQYF. In nucleotides, the CDR3 is TGTGCCAGCAGCCCCCGTAGAACGCAATCTTATGAGCAGTACTTC.

J is TRBJ1-1 and V is TRBV11-3; the D is unclear. The V and J ends lost 4 bases and 4 bases respectively, with 13 bases between them. CDR3 length: 14 amino acids. Germline-derived CDR1 and CDR2 are SGHNT and YENEEA. CDR3 amino acids: CASSYDLIGTEAFF. The CDR3, as DNA: TGTGCCAGCAGCTATGATCTGATAGGCACTGAAGCTTTCTTT.